Listed here are 24 T cell receptor beta chains from one sample, sequenced in a study of shared clonotypes between healthy human individuals. Clones were read by immunoSEQ multiplex PCR, and TCRdb kept only the in-frame ones, dropping some. The table lists fewer than 2.5 million clones, over 85% of them singletons. The sample comprised naive CD4+ T cells from PBMCs. The subset was: CD45RA+ positively selected. Receptors were obtained from a man aged 18 to 35 in good health. Some clones in this sample may be carry-over from other donors' samples.

The chain has TRBV6-5 and TRBJ2-7, with TRBD2 as a possible D gene (6 bases). CDR3 length: 14 amino acids. The germline gives CDR1 MNHEY, CDR2 SVGAGI. Trimming removed 2 bases from V and 4 bases from J, with 12 bases in between. CDR3 region: CASSYNVGTYEQYF. Written as DNA, the CDR3 is TGTGCCAGCAGTTACAACGTCGGGACTTACGAGCAGTACTTC.

The V gene is TRBV5-5, the J gene TRBJ2-7, with D possibly matching TRBD2 (5 bases). CDR1 and CDR2 (germline): SGHKS, YYEKEE (reference sequence). This CDR3 has 13 amino acids. Trimming left V 6 bases short and J 3 bases short, with 13 bases between. The CDR3 DNA reads TGTGCCAGCACCCACGGGGTATTCTACGAGCAGTACTTC. Amino acid sequence: CASTHGVFYEQYF.

V gene TRBV6-5 combines with J gene TRBJ2-5, with D possibly being TRBD2 (6 bases). This CDR3 is 15 amino acids long. Between the trimmed V and J ends, which lost 6 bases and 1 base, there was a span of 15 bases. Germline-derived CDR1 and CDR2 are MNHEY and SVGAGI. CDR3 DNA: TGTGCCAGCAGCTCCCATGGGACTTCCCAAGAGACCCAGTACTTC. The encoded protein is CASSSHGTSQETQYF.

The chain couples TRBV7-3 to TRBJ2-7; no firm D call. The germline V and J ends were trimmed by 5 bases and 7 bases, with 18 bases remaining between them. CDR3 size: 14 residues. The germline CDR1 and CDR2 sequences are SGHTA and FQGTGA. The CDR3 region is CASSVDNFLREQYF. CDR3 nucleotide sequence: TGTGCCAGCAGCGTCGACAACTTCTTACGAGAGCAGTACTTC.

This chain links TRBV11-2 with TRBJ2-7; 9 bases agree with TRBD1. This CDR3 spans 19 amino acids. The germline V gene encodes CDR1 SGHAT and CDR2 FQNNGV. With V trimmed by 5 bases and J by 3 bases, 20 bases remained unmatched. The CDR3 spells CASSTPRRDRVSTIYEQYF. In nucleotides, the CDR3 is TGTGCCAGCAGCACCCCACGGCGGGACAGGGTATCTACGATCTACGAGCAGTACTTC.

Comment on this clone: This sample includes further DNA sequences coding for the same CDR3. This chain links TRBV28 with TRBJ2-6; D is ambiguous. The V end was cut by 1 base, the J end by 1 base, with 5 bases between. The CDR3 length is 15 residues. Germline V gene data show CDR1 as MDHEN and CDR2 as SYDVKM. CDR3 sequence: CASSLSGSGANVLTF. The CDR3 coding sequence is TGTGCCAGCAGTTTATCTGGGTCTGGGGCCAACGTCCTGACTTTC.

The chain employs TRBV5-1 and TRBJ2-5, with D perhaps matching TRBD1 (5 bases). Trimming pared 2 bases from V and 1 base from J, leaving 12 bases between. Germline CDR1 and CDR2: SGHRS and YFSETQ. This CDR3 has 15 amino acids. The CDR3 here is CASSFLDRFQETQYF. CDR3 nucleotide sequence: TGCGCCAGCAGCTTCTTAGACAGATTCCAAGAGACCCAGTACTTC.

This chain joins TRBV7-2 and TRBJ2-4, with D perhaps given as TRBD1 or TRBD2 (5 bases each). The V and J ends lost 5 bases and 8 bases respectively, with 13 bases between them. In germline, CDR1 is SGHTA, CDR2 FQGNSA. The CDR3 has 13 residues. The CDR3: CASSNDRGDIQYF. CDR3 nucleotides: TGTGCCAGCAGCAACGACAGAGGGGACATTCAGTACTTC.

The chain carries TRBV2 and TRBJ1-2; D not resolved. This CDR3 comprises 14 residues. The V end was cut by 4 bases, the J end by 1 base, with 10 bases between. Per germline, CDR1 SNHLY and CDR2 FYNNEI. CDR3 nucleotides: TGTGCCAGCAGTGCTGGCACCTTTAACTATGGCTACACCTTC. Translating gives CASSAGTFNYGYTF.

The rearrangement links TRBV2 to TRBJ2-5, with 11 bases that match TRBD2. Germline V lookup: CDR1 SNHLY, CDR2 FYNNEI. V trimming: 1 base; J trimming: 4 bases; junction bases outside the gene matches: 5. The CDR3 spans 16 residues. DNA for the CDR3: TGTGCCAGCAGTGAAGGGGTAGCGGGAGGGGTAGAGACCCAGTACTTC. It encodes CASSEGVAGGVETQYF.

This sequence joins TRBV10-3 and TRBJ2-1, with a weak D call TRBD2 (5 bases). V shed 4 bases and J shed 5 bases, with 9 bases lying between them. The CDR3 totals 13 residues. Germline V gene lookup returns CDR1 ENHRY and CDR2 SYGVKD. The CDR3 DNA follows: TGTGCCATCAGTGTACTAGGTGACAATGAGCAGTTCTTC. Its protein product is CAISVLGDNEQFF.

This chain connects TRBV5-6 to TRBJ1-1, with TRBD1 matching 7 bases. The V segment lost 2 bases and the J segment 4 bases; nucleotides outside the gene matches: 11. This CDR3 is 16 amino acids long. Germline loops: CDR1 SGHDT, CDR2 YYEEEE. The chain's CDR3 is CASSFPGGSSGTEAFF. The CDR3 coding sequence is TGTGCCAGCAGCTTTCCAGGGGGATCTTCGGGCACTGAAGCTTTCTTT. Drawing the rest from reference TRBV5-6 and TRBJ1-1, the complete variable domain is DAGVTQSPTHLIKTRGQQVTLRCSPKSGHDTVSWYQQALGQGPQFIFQYYEEEERQRGNFPDRFSGHQFPNYSSELNVNALLLGDSALYLCASSFPGGSSGTEAFFGQGTRLTVV.

The chain recombines TRBV27 with TRBJ1-5, with D unclear. Trimming cost V 5 bases and J 5 bases, with 10 bases left between them. CDR1 is MNHEY, CDR2 SMNVEV, per germline (reference sequence). The CDR3 contains 13 residues. CDR3 nucleotide sequence: TGTGCCAGCAGTAGGCAGTCCTATCAGCCCCAGCATTTT. Protein sequence: CASSRQSYQPQHF.

On this clone itself: This sample includes further DNA sequences coding for the same CDR3. The chain carries TRBV7-3 and TRBJ1-3; D uncertain. The V end lost 2 bases, the J end lost 1 base, and 9 bases lay between the germline ends. There are 15 residues in the CDR3. Germline lookup yields CDR1 SGHTA and CDR2 FQGTGA. This CDR3 is CASSLGPGSGNTIYF. The CDR3 region has the DNA TGTGCCAGCAGCTTAGGTCCGGGGTCTGGAAACACCATATATTTT.

The gene calls are TRBV6-5 and TRBJ1-5; D remains unclear. The CDR3 has 12 amino acids. CDR1 MNHEY and CDR2 SVGAGI come from the germline V gene. The V gene lost 5 bases and the J gene lost 7 bases, with 9 bases spanning the gap. CDR3 sequence reads: CASSTDEQPQHF. The CDR3, as DNA: TGTGCCAGCAGTACCGACGAACAGCCCCAGCATTTT.

V and J are TRBV15 and TRBJ2-7, with 7 bases that match TRBD1. From germline, CDR1 is LNHNV and CDR2 YYDKDF (reference sequence). Trimming took 3 bases from V and 4 from J; bases not matched to a gene: 3. CDR3 size: 13 residues. CDR3 protein: CATSSGTEYEQYF. In DNA form, the CDR3 reads TGTGCCACCAGCAGCGGGACAGAGTACGAGCAGTACTTC.

The rearrangement uses TRBV18 and TRBJ2-7; TRBD1 might be the D (6 bases). The V gene's germline CDR1 is KGHSH and CDR2 LQKENI. The CDR3 contains 14 residues. Trimming took 3 bases from V and 2 from J, leaving 11 bases between them. CDR3 residues: CASSPFEGAYEQYF. The DNA of the CDR3 is TGTGCCAGCTCACCCTTTGAGGGGGCCTACGAGCAGTACTTC.

V gene TRBV6-6 combines with J gene TRBJ1-2; D call uncertain. This CDR3 is 12 amino acids long. Germline values: CDR1 MNHNY, CDR2 SVGAGI (reference sequence). The germline V and J ends were trimmed by 7 bases and 4 bases, with 10 bases remaining between them. Written as DNA, the CDR3 is TGTGCCAGCATTACCCCCGGCTATGGCTACACCTTC. Residues: CASITPGYGYTF.

The chain links TRBV21-1 to TRBJ2-2; the D call of TRBD1 is as the table states it, not checked on the DNA. TRBV21-1 is marked as a pseudogene. CDR3 size: 17 residues. CDR3 sequence (DNA): TGTGCCAGCAGCAGGCGGGACAGGGGAAGGGTCACCGGGGAGCTGTTTTTT. It yields the protein CASSRRDRGRVTGELFF.

The chain couples TRBV28 to TRBJ2-7, with D tentatively TRBD1 (6 bases). This CDR3 spans 15 amino acids. Trimming pared 7 bases from V and 0 bases from J, leaving 16 bases between. The V gene's germline CDR1 is MDHEN and CDR2 SYDVKM. This CDR3 reads CASMPRDIGSYEQYF. For the CDR3, the DNA is TGTGCCAGCATGCCCCGGGACATAGGCTCCTACGAGCAGTACTTC.

This chain links TRBV5-1 with TRBJ2-2, with D possibly matching TRBD1 (6 bases). The germline gives CDR1 SGHRS, CDR2 YFSETQ. Trimming shortened V by 5 bases and J by 3 bases, and 14 bases separated the two germline ends. The length of the CDR3 is 15 residues. This CDR3 is CASRPGSGDTGELFF. Here the CDR3 DNA reads TGCGCCAGCAGGCCCGGGTCAGGGGACACCGGGGAGCTGTTTTTT.

This chain joins TRBV29-1 and TRBJ2-7; TRBD1 matches at 11 bases. This CDR3 is built from 16 residues. CDR1 and CDR2 (germline): SQVTM, ANQGSEA. Trimming took 4 bases from V and 3 from J; bases not matched to a gene: 11. The CDR3, as DNA: TGCAGCGTTGCCCCCCGGACAGGGGGCGGGGGCTACGAGCAGTACTTC. Residues: CSVAPRTGGGGYEQYF.

The chain couples TRBV11-2 to TRBJ2-3; 7 positions agree with TRBD2. Germline V gene lookup returns CDR1 SGHAT and CDR2 FQNNGV. This CDR3 spans 15 amino acids. V lost 5 bases, J lost 0 bases, and 5 bases stayed unmatched. CDR3 sequence (DNA): TGTGCCAGCAGCCCGGCGGGAGTGAGCACAGATACGCAGTATTTT. This sequence encodes CASSPAGVSTDTQYF.

Details on this clone: The sample holds other DNA sequences that translate to the same CDR3. The chain employs TRBV7-3 and TRBJ2-1, with TRBD2 identical over 11 bases. CDR1 and CDR2 (germline): SGHTA, FQGTGA. This CDR3 comprises 14 residues. After removal of 5 bases from V and 6 bases from J, the junction contained 3 bases not matched to a gene. Here the CDR3 reads CASSLGTSGNEQFF. Here the CDR3 DNA reads TGTGCCAGCAGCCTCGGGACTAGCGGCAATGAGCAGTTCTTC.